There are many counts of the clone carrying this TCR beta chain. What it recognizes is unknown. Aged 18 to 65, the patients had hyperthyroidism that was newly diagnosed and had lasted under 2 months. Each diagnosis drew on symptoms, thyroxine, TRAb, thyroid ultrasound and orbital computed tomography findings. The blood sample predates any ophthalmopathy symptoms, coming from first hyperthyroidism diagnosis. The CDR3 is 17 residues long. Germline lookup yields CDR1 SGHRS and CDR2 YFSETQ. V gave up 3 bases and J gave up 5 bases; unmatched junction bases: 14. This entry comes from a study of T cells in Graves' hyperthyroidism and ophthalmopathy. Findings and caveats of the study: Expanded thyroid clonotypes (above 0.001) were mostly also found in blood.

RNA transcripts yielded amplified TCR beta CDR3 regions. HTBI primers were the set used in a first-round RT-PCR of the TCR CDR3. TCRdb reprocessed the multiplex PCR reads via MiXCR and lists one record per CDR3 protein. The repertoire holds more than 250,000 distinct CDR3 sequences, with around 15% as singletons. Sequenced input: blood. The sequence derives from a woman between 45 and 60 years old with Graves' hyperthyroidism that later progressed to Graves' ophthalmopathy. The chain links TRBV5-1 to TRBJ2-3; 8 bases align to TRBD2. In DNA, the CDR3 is TGCGCCAGCAGCTACGGTGGGATGACTAGCGAGGGAGATACGCAGTATTTT. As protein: CASSYGGMTSEGDTQYF.